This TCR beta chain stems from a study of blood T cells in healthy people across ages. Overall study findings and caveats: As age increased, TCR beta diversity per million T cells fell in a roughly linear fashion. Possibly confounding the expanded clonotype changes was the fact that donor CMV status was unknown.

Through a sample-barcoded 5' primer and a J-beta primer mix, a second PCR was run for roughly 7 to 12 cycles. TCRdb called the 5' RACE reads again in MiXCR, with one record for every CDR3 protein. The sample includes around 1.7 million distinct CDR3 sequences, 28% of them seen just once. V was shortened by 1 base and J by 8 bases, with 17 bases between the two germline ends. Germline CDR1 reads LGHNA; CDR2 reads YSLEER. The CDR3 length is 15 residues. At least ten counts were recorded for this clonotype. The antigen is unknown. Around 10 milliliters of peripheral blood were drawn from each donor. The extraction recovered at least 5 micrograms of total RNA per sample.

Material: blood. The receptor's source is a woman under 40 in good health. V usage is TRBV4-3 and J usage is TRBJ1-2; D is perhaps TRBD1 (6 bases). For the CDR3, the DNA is TGCGCCAGCAGCCAAGTAGGCGCGGGGACACGAGGCTACACCTTC. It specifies CASSQVGAGTRGYTF.